Each of the 31 T cell receptor beta chains below was sequenced from the same sample in a study of blood T cell repertoires in COVID-19. The repertoire was sequenced with immunoSEQ multiplex PCR; TCRdb's copy has only in-frame clones and lacks some. The sample includes over 50,000 clones, over 75% of them seen just once. The sample taken for sequencing was peripheral blood. Receptors originate from a human donor in a cohort sampled during active COVID-19.

The chain recombines TRBV5-1 with TRBJ2-2, with D possibly being TRBD2 (6 bases). The CDR3 is 16 residues long. CDR1 is SGHRS, CDR2 YFSETQ, per germline. V lost 4 bases to trimming and J lost 4 bases, with 17 bases between them. The chain's CDR3 is CASSRDGGTGTGELFF. In DNA, the CDR3 is TGCGCCAGCAGCCGCGACGGGGGAACGGGCACCGGGGAGCTGTTTTTT.

This chain links TRBV7-2 with TRBJ1-4; 8 positions match TRBD1. V shed 5 bases, J shed 8 bases, and the junction held 4 bases outside the gene matches. The V gene's germline CDR1 is SGHTA and CDR2 FQGNSA. The CDR3 covers 13 residues. This CDR3 reads CASSQTGEEKLFF. Here the CDR3 DNA reads TGTGCCAGCAGCCAGACAGGGGAAGAAAAACTGTTTTTT.

The rearrangement joins TRBV14 to TRBJ2-3; a weak D match, TRBD1 (6 bases). V shed 3 bases and J shed 2 bases, with 18 bases lying between them. The CDR3 is 17 amino acids. CDR1 is SGHDN and CDR2 is FVKESK in the germline V gene. CDR3 nucleotide sequence: TGTGCCAGCAGCCACCTCTTTTCAGGGGACCTCACAGATACGCAGTATTTT. It specifies CASSHLFSGDLTDTQYF. The full variable domain, in which reference TRBV14 and TRBJ2-3 provide the parts outside the CDR3, is EAGVTQFPSHSVIEKGQTVTLRCDPISGHDNLYWYRRVMGKEIKFLLHFVKESKQDESGMPNNRFLAERTGGTYSTLKVQPAELEDSGVYFCASSHLFSGDLTDTQYFGPGTRLTVL.

The V call is TRBV19, the J call TRBJ1-5; the match to TRBD1 covers 8 bases. Germline V gives CDR1 LNHDA, CDR2 SQIVND (reference sequence). The CDR3 consists of 15 residues. Germline trimming cut 7 bases from V and 3 bases from J; bases unmatched to any gene: 8. CDR3: CASTLTGAINQPQHF. The CDR3 DNA reads as TGTGCCAGTACCCTGACAGGGGCCATCAATCAGCCCCAGCATTTT.

This clone was detected a few times. The V gene is TRBV2, the J gene TRBJ1-5; D might be TRBD1 (5 bases). This CDR3 is 13 amino acids long. Germline CDR1 is SNHLY and CDR2 is FYNNEI. Trimming shortened V by 3 bases and J by 5 bases, and 8 bases separated the two germline ends. The CDR3 DNA sequence: TGTGCCAGCAGTGACGGGGGAGATCAGCCCCAGCATTTT. It specifies CASSDGGDQPQHF.

The chain has TRBV2 and TRBJ1-6, with a tentative D call TRBD1 (5 bases). The V gene's germline CDR1 is SNHLY and CDR2 FYNNEI. The CDR3 has 14 amino acids. V shed 7 bases and J shed 7 bases, with 14 bases lying between them. CDR3 amino acids: CASKQDGGNSPLHF. CDR3 in DNA: TGTGCCAGCAAACAGGACGGGGGAAATTCACCCCTCCACTTT.

The V gene is TRBV7-2, the J gene TRBJ1-2; 10 nucleotides align to TRBD1. The length of the CDR3 is 15 residues. J was trimmed by 0 bases and V by 5 bases; bases with no gene match: 3. CDR1 is SGHTA, CDR2 FQGNSA, per germline. CDR3 bases: TGTGCCAGCAGCCCGGGGACAGGGGCTAACTATGGCTACACCTTC. Translation gives CASSPGTGANYGYTF. Filled out from reference TRBV7-2 and TRBJ1-2, the complete variable domain reads GAGVSQSPSNKVTEKGKDVELRCDPISGHTALYWYRQSLGQGLEFLIYFQGNSAPDKSGLPSDRFSAERTGGSVSTLTIQRTQQEDSAVYLCASSPGTGANYGYTFGSGTRLTVV.

This clone was detected only once. This sample includes further DNA sequences coding for the same CDR3. V gene TRBV11-2 combines with J gene TRBJ2-7, with TRBD2 as a possible D gene (6 bases). The germline V gene encodes CDR1 SGHAT and CDR2 FQNNGV. CDR3 length: 14 residues. Trimming cost V 1 base and J 2 bases, with 9 bases left between them. The CDR3 coding sequence is TGTGCCAGCAGCTTAGTCGCGGGACCCTACGAGCAGTACTTC. It specifies CASSLVAGPYEQYF.

In this sample, this clone is medium-sized. This chain uses TRBV12-3 or TRBV12-4 with TRBJ1-2, with a weak D call TRBD1 (5 bases). V lost 3 bases and J lost 8, with 13 bases in between. The CDR3 length is 13 residues. CDR3 loop: CASSFKGSRGYTF. CDR3 in DNA: TGTGCCAGCAGTTTTAAGGGGTCTAGAGGCTACACCTTC.

The rearrangement links TRBV9 to TRBJ2-7, with D perhaps matching TRBD2 (5 bases). Trimming stripped 6 bases from V and 1 base from J, with 14 bases between. The CDR3 is made up of 14 amino acids. Germline V gene data show CDR1 as SGDLS and CDR2 as YYNGEE. The CDR3 sequence is CASTPGISSYEQYF. CDR3 bases: TGTGCCAGCACCCCGGGGATTTCATCCTACGAGCAGTACTTC.

The sample holds one count of this clone. V and J are TRBV19 and TRBJ2-3; 7 bases are shared with TRBD1. CDR3 size: 16 residues. Germline loops: CDR1 LNHDA, CDR2 SQIVND (reference sequence). J was trimmed by 6 bases and V by 3 bases; bases with no gene match: 12. The CDR3 protein is CASSILGTANRDTQYF. DNA for the CDR3: TGTGCCAGTAGTATCTTAGGGACAGCCAATCGTGATACGCAGTATTTT.

The chain recombines TRBV18 with TRBJ1-4; the D is unclear. This CDR3 contains 12 residues. Looked up from germline, CDR1 is KGHSH and CDR2 is LQKENI. With 4 bases removed from V and 8 bases from J, the gap between germline ends came to 8 bases. CDR3 sequence (DNA): TGTGCCAGCTCACGAATACAAGAAAAACTGTTTTTT. It encodes CASSRIQEKLFF.

This chain joins TRBV11-2 and TRBJ2-1; D is undetermined. This CDR3 spans 14 amino acids. Trimming removed 1 base at V and 9 bases at J, with 13 bases between. The germline CDR1 and CDR2 sequences are SGHAT and FQNNGV. The CDR3 loop is CASSLGILFREQFF. CDR3 nucleotides: TGTGCCAGCAGCTTAGGTATTCTCTTCCGTGAGCAGTTCTTC.

This chain connects TRBV7-2 to TRBJ2-5; TRBD2 aligns across 10 bases. Germline lookup yields CDR1 SGHTA and CDR2 FQGNSA. J gave up 4 bases and V 0 bases, and 20 bases lay outside the gene matches. The CDR3 sequence is 21 residues long. CDR3 amino acids: CASSLAFRTSGAREGRETQYF. CDR3 bases: TGTGCCAGCAGCTTAGCATTCCGTACTAGCGGGGCCAGAGAGGGTCGAGAGACCCAGTACTTC.

J is TRBJ2-7 and V is TRBV18; 8 nucleotides align to TRBD1. The ends lost 6 bases at V and 0 bases at J; junction bases unmatched: 7. The CDR3 spans 15 residues. Germline CDR1 and CDR2: KGHSH and LQKENI. CDR3 sequence reads: CASSLGQVSSYEQYF. CDR3 coding DNA: TGTGCCAGCTCCCTGGGACAGGTCAGCTCCTACGAGCAGTACTTC.

The V call is TRBV18, the J call TRBJ2-7, with 9 bases lining up with TRBD1. The V gene's germline CDR1 is KGHSH and CDR2 LQKENI. This CDR3 contains 14 residues. The V gene end was trimmed by 3 bases and the J gene end by 5 bases; junction bases not matched to a gene: 5. The CDR3 DNA sequence: TGTGCCAGCTCACCGGGGACAGGGTTTAACGAGCAGTACTTC. This encodes CASSPGTGFNEQYF.

The chain is built from TRBV11-3 and TRBJ2-1, with 9 bases lining up with TRBD2. This CDR3 is built from 16 residues. Trimming at V came to 4 bases and at J to 0 bases, leaving 4 bases not matched to a gene. Germline CDR1 reads SGHNT; CDR2 reads YENEEA. CDR3: CASSSRGGGSYNEQFF. The DNA of the CDR3 is TGTGCCAGCAGCTCGCGGGGGGGCGGCTCCTACAATGAGCAGTTCTTC.

V and J are TRBV19 and TRBJ2-1; 9 bases match TRBD2. The CDR3 spans 14 residues. CDR1 is LNHDA, CDR2 SQIVND, per germline (reference sequence). V lost 7 bases, J lost 6 bases, and 7 bases stayed unmatched. The CDR3 nucleotides read TGTGCCAGTACTCGCGGGGGGGCCCGCAATGAGCAGTTCTTC. The encoded protein is CASTRGGARNEQFF.

This chain joins TRBV6-5 and TRBJ2-7; D possibly corresponds to TRBD2 (5 bases). The germline V gene has CDR1 MNHEY and CDR2 SVGAGI. The CDR3 is 12 amino acids. V was shortened by 4 bases and J by 8 bases, with 12 bases between the two germline ends. CDR3 region: CASSSGSTKQYF. CDR3 nucleotides: TGTGCCAGCAGTTCGGGGTCTACGAAGCAGTACTTC.

The rearrangement uses TRBV7-8 and TRBJ2-6, with TRBD1 identical over 8 bases. In germline, CDR1 is SGHVS, CDR2 FQNEAQ. J was trimmed by 0 bases and V by 6 bases; bases with no gene match: 1. The CDR3 is 15 residues long. The CDR3 here is CASRTGGSGANVLTF. The CDR3 DNA sequence: TGTGCCAGCAGAACAGGGGGCTCTGGGGCCAACGTCCTGACTTTC.

This chain links TRBV18 with TRBJ2-1, with 8 bases fitting TRBD1. The junction had 7 bases not matched to a gene; V was cut back by 3 bases and J by 6 bases. From germline, CDR1 is KGHSH and CDR2 LQKENI. The CDR3 has 15 residues. The CDR3 coding sequence is TGTGCCAGCTCACCCCGGGCCACAGGGGGCAATGAGCAGTTCTTC. It encodes CASSPRATGGNEQFF.

J is TRBJ1-3 and V is TRBV4-2; weak D call: TRBD1 (6 bases). The ends were cut back, 5 bases at V and 0 bases at J, with 20 bases in the middle. CDR1 and CDR2 (germline): LGHNA, YNFKEQ. The CDR3 is 18 residues long. The CDR3 protein is CASSSEGQGISSGNTIYF. In nucleotides, the CDR3 is TGTGCCAGCAGCAGTGAGGGTCAGGGGATTTCCTCTGGAAACACCATATATTTT.

The chain is built from TRBV2 and TRBJ1-6, with D maybe TRBD1 (5 bases). The CDR3 sequence is 14 residues long. Trimming took off 4 bases at V and 10 bases at J, with 14 bases between the two ends. Germline V CDR1 and CDR2: SNHLY, FYNNEI. CDR3 bases: TGTGCCAGCAGTGGGGGCGCGGTGAGCTCACCCCTCCACTTT. It encodes CASSGGAVSSPLHF.

The DNA of the CDR3 is TGCGCCAGCAGCCGGGGACTAGCGGGGTCCGCCGGGGAGCTGTTTTTT. It specifies CASSRGLAGSAGELFF. The chain couples TRBV4-3 to TRBJ2-2, with 13 bases matching TRBD2. Germline V CDR1 and CDR2: LGHNA, YSLEER. The CDR3 consists of 16 residues. Trimming took 4 bases from V and 6 from J; bases not matched to a gene: 5.

V gene TRBV9 combines with J gene TRBJ2-3; D unresolved. The V end was cut by 1 base, the J end by 1 base, with 7 bases between. Germline V lookup: CDR1 SGDLS, CDR2 YYNGEE. CDR3 length: 14 residues. CDR3 loop: CASSVSPRTDTQYF. The CDR3 bases are TGTGCCAGCAGCGTATCCCCTCGCACAGATACGCAGTATTTT. Looking up the rest from reference TRBV9 and TRBJ2-3 gives the full variable domain: DSGVTQTPKHLITATGQRVTLRCSPRSGDLSVYWYQQSLDQGLQFLIQYYNGEERAKGNILERFSAQQFPDLHSELNLSSLELGDSALYFCASSVSPRTDTQYFGPGTRLTVL.

V is TRBV27 and J is TRBJ2-3; the D gene is possibly TRBD2 (5 bases). This CDR3 is 16 amino acids long. With 5 bases removed from V and 1 base from J, the gap between germline ends came to 16 bases. Germline V gene data show CDR1 as MNHEY and CDR2 as SMNVEV (reference sequence). Here the CDR3 reads CASSLWPWERTDTQYF. DNA of the CDR3: TGTGCCAGCAGTCTTTGGCCGTGGGAGCGCACAGATACGCAGTATTTT.

V is TRBV13 and J is TRBJ2-3; 13 bases match TRBD2. The CDR3 consists of 17 residues. In germline, CDR1 is PRHDT, CDR2 FYEKMQ (reference sequence). With 4 bases clipped from V and 3 bases from J, the junction kept 7 bases outside the gene matches. The CDR3 DNA sequence: TGTGCCAGCAGCTGGTCGACTAGCGGGAGGAGGACAGATACGCAGTATTTT. It yields the protein CASSWSTSGRRTDTQYF.

The V gene is TRBV30, the J gene TRBJ2-1; TRBD2 aligns across 7 bases. Trimming at V came to 0 bases and at J to 14 bases, leaving 4 bases not matched to a gene. This CDR3 is 11 amino acids long. Germline values: CDR1 GTSNPN, CDR2 SVGIG (reference sequence). The CDR3 region has the DNA TGTGCCTGGAGTGTAGGGACTATGAAGTTCTTC. Translated, it gives CAWSVGTMKFF.

The chain couples TRBV19 to TRBJ2-5; weak D call: TRBD2 (5 bases). CDR3 length: 14 residues. The germline gives CDR1 LNHDA, CDR2 SQIVND (reference sequence). V lost 5 bases, J lost 1 base, and 11 bases lay in between. CDR3 in DNA: TGTGCCAGTAGTGGGAGATCAGGCCAAGAGACCCAGTACTTC. Protein sequence: CASSGRSGQETQYF. Supplemented by reference TRBV19 and TRBJ2-5, the full variable domain reads DGGITQSPKYLFRKEGQNVTLSCEQNLNHDAMYWYRQDPGQGLRLIYYSQIVNDFQKGDIAEGYSVSREKKESFPLTVTSAQKNPTAFYLCASSGRSGQETQYFGPGTRLLVL.

The V gene is TRBV29-1, the J gene TRBJ1-2; 9 bases align to TRBD1. This CDR3 contains 13 residues. CDR1 is SQVTM and CDR2 is ANQGSEA in the germline V gene. V shed 5 bases, J shed 6 bases, and the junction held 7 bases outside the gene matches. CDR3 protein: CSVSGQGKDGYTF. CDR3 in DNA: TGCAGCGTTTCGGGACAGGGAAAAGATGGCTACACCTTC.

The rearrangement uses TRBV2 and TRBJ1-5, with D perhaps matching TRBD1 (6 bases). In germline, CDR1 is SNHLY, CDR2 FYNNEI. Between the trimmed V and J ends, which lost 8 bases and 0 bases, there was a span of 8 bases. This CDR3 is built from 13 residues. The CDR3 protein is CASAGDSNQPQHF. CDR3 nucleotides: TGTGCCAGCGCAGGGGATAGCAATCAGCCCCAGCATTTT.